The 5 T cell receptor beta chains below were found in one sample sequenced in a study of cytomegalovirus exposure and HLA in healthy donors. 13 Jbeta primers and 60 Vbeta primers were used for the PCR. Method: immunoSEQ multiplex PCR; TCRdb's copy keeps in-frame clones and lacks some. The sample lists about 140,000 clones; roughly 80% were seen once. Sequencing input: PBMCs. These receptors originate from a female donor in good health and CMV-seronegative.

The V gene is TRBV18, the J gene TRBJ1-2; 9 bases are shared with TRBD1. The CDR3 contains 16 residues. V lost 4 bases and J lost 4; bases outside the gene matches: 10. Germline CDR1 is KGHSH and CDR2 is LQKENI. DNA of the CDR3: TGTGCCAGCTCACGGGAAAGACAGGGGGGATCCTATGGCTACACCTTC. Its protein is CASSRERQGGSYGYTF. Complete variable domain (other parts from reference TRBV18 and TRBJ1-2): NAGVMQNPRHLVRRRGQEARLRCSPMKGHSHVYWYRQLPEEGLKFMVYLQKENIIDESGMPKERFSAEFPKEGPSILRIQQVVRGDSAAYFCASSRERQGGSYGYTFGSGTRLTVV.

The chain couples TRBV19 to TRBJ1-2; no definite D call. CDR3 length: 12 residues. The V gene lost 9 bases and the J gene lost 3 bases, with 11 bases spanning the gap. Per germline, CDR1 LNHDA and CDR2 SQIVND (reference sequence). The CDR3 loop reads CASSAEDYGYTF. The CDR3 bases are TGTGCCAGCAGCGCAGAAGACTATGGCTACACCTTC.

The rearrangement links TRBV28 to TRBJ2-2; 7 nucleotides line up with TRBD2. This CDR3 has 20 residues. V gave up 6 bases and J gave up 4 bases; unmatched junction bases: 23. Germline CDR1 reads MDHEN; CDR2 reads SYDVKM. CDR3 coding DNA: TGTGCCAGCAGACAGCCTTTCCCTGATACGGGAGGCAGTGGCACCGGGGAGCTGTTTTTT. Translating gives CASRQPFPDTGGSGTGELFF.

The chain recombines TRBV2 with TRBJ2-7; D might be TRBD1 (5 bases). Germline V gene lookup returns CDR1 SNHLY and CDR2 FYNNEI. CDR3 length: 12 amino acids. The germline V and J ends were trimmed by 7 bases and 0 bases, with 7 bases remaining between them. The CDR3 region has the DNA TGTGCCAGCACAGGGATCTCCTACGAGCAGTACTTC. It codes for CASTGISYEQYF.

J is TRBJ2-2 and V is TRBV29-1; 7 bases line up with TRBD2. The V segment lost 6 bases and the J segment 2 bases; nucleotides outside the gene matches: 9. This CDR3 has 15 residues. CDR1 and CDR2 (germline): SQVTM, ANQGSEA. CDR3: CSVTKTSRNTGELFF. The CDR3 coding sequence is TGCAGCGTCACAAAGACTAGCAGAAACACCGGGGAGCTGTTTTTT.